A single sample gave rise to the 20 T cell receptor beta chains below, sequenced in a study of shared clonotypes between healthy human individuals. The data were produced by immunoSEQ multiplex PCR, yet TCRdb's version contains in-frame clones alone and is incomplete. The data show approximately 740,000 clones, approximately 74% seen once. Sequencing was carried out using memory CD4+ T cells sorted from blood. Subset noted: CD45RA-negative fraction. Receptors originate from a woman aged 25 to 39 in good health.

In DNA, the CDR3 is TGTGCCAGCAGTCGACAGGGGAAAAGCTACGAGCAGTACTTC. The encoded protein is CASSRQGKSYEQYF. V is TRBV2 and J is TRBJ2-7; TRBD1 matches at 8 bases. Germline lookup yields CDR1 SNHLY and CDR2 FYNNEI. The CDR3 length is 14 residues. Trimming at V came to 5 bases and at J to 3 bases, leaving 6 bases not matched to a gene.

This sequence joins TRBV5-8 and TRBJ2-1; the match to TRBD2 covers 8 bases. V lost 1 base, J lost 7 bases, and 7 bases stayed unmatched. Germline V CDR1 and CDR2: SGHTS, YDEGEE. The CDR3 consists of 15 residues. CDR3: CASSLSVAGRNEQFF. CDR3 coding DNA: TGTGCCAGCAGCTTGTCAGTAGCGGGAAGGAATGAGCAGTTCTTC.

This clone has at least ten counts. The sample has other DNA sequences that encode this CDR3 too. This sequence joins TRBV5-1 and TRBJ2-7; TRBD1 aligns across 11 bases. Losses at the gene ends were 4 bases for V and 3 bases for J; bases not matched to a gene: 6. Germline V gene sequence: CDR1 SGHRS, CDR2 YFSETQ. The length of the CDR3 is 15 residues. The CDR3 here is CASSDRTGGVYEQYF. The CDR3 DNA follows: TGCGCCAGCAGCGATCGGACAGGGGGCGTCTACGAGCAGTACTTC.

This sequence joins TRBV28 and TRBJ2-7, with D possibly matching TRBD2 (7 bases). Trimming removed 5 bases at V and 6 bases at J, with 20 bases between. Germline V gene sequence: CDR1 MDHEN, CDR2 SYDVKM. The CDR3 is 15 amino acids. The CDR3 DNA reads TGTGCCAGCAGTCGACGGGGGGCGGGGCTCTCCGAGCAGTACTTC. Its protein product is CASSRRGAGLSEQYF.

The genes are TRBV29-1 and TRBJ2-5; D unclear. The J call may be mistaken, given a closer DNA end match to TRBJ2-7. This CDR3 has 12 residues. The V gene's germline CDR1 is SQVTM and CDR2 ANQGSEA. The CDR3 here is CSVSGRAYEQYF. CDR3 DNA sequence: TGCAGCGTTTCCGGACGGGCCTACGAGCAGTACTTC.

Only a few counts were recorded for this clone. Written as DNA, the CDR3 is TGTGCCAGTAGTCTATGGACAGGGGATGAAAAACTGTTTTTT. This gives the protein CASSLWTGDEKLFF. The chain uses TRBV19 and TRBJ1-4; 9 bases line up with TRBD1. V was clipped by 5 bases and J by 6 bases; unmatched bases: 4. CDR1 is LNHDA and CDR2 is SQIVND in the germline V gene (reference sequence). This CDR3 spans 14 amino acids.

In the case of this clone: The same CDR3 is also encoded by other DNA sequences in this sample. V and J are TRBV5-1 and TRBJ2-5; 7 positions match TRBD2. This CDR3 is built from 15 residues. With V trimmed by 0 bases and J by 0 bases, 2 bases remained unmatched. Per germline, CDR1 SGHRS and CDR2 YFSETQ. CDR3 in DNA: TGCGCCAGCAGCTTGGTCCTAGCGGACCAAGAGACCCAGTACTTC. Its translation: CASSLVLADQETQYF.

V is TRBV11-3 and J is TRBJ1-2; 8 bases map to TRBD1. CDR3 length equals 15 residues. Germline assignment: CDR1 SGHNT and CDR2 YENEEA. V shed 3 bases and J 7 bases; nucleotides not matched to a gene: 10. The CDR3 region has the DNA TGTGCCAGCAGCTTGAGCCTGACAGGGGCCAGTGGCTACACCTTC. Residues: CASSLSLTGASGYTF.

This clone turned up a few times. The chain recombines TRBV10-3 with TRBJ1-1, with 10 bases aligning to TRBD1. This CDR3 is 16 amino acids long. Germline CDR1 reads ENHRY; CDR2 reads SYGVKD. The trim removed 6 bases at V and 3 bases at J, leaving 10 bases unmatched. CDR3 nucleotides: TGTGCCATCAGCAAGACCGGGACAGGGGAGGACACTGAAGCTTTCTTT. Translating it yields CAISKTGTGEDTEAFF.

The V gene is TRBV28, the J gene TRBJ1-2, with D perhaps TRBD1 (5 bases). The CDR3 consists of 14 residues. Germline V gene data show CDR1 as MDHEN and CDR2 as SYDVKM. Trimming pared 2 bases from V and 4 bases from J, leaving 11 bases between. This CDR3 is CASSLVGGIYGYTF. The CDR3 bases are TGTGCCAGCAGTTTAGTGGGGGGGATCTATGGCTACACCTTC.

V gene TRBV7-3 combines with J gene TRBJ2-1; TRBD1 aligns across 7 bases. The CDR3 length is 15 residues. Germline loops: CDR1 SGHTA, CDR2 FQGTGA. The trim removed 0 bases at V and 10 bases at J, leaving 9 bases unmatched. This CDR3 reads CASSLTPTGAKEQFF. The CDR3 DNA is TGTGCCAGCAGCTTAACGCCCACAGGGGCCAAAGAGCAGTTCTTC.

This clone was seen a handful of times. The V call is TRBV10-2, the J call TRBJ1-5, with D perhaps matching TRBD1 (6 bases). CDR3 length: 15 amino acids. Germline V gene data show CDR1 as WSHSY and CDR2 as SAAADI. V gave up 4 bases and J gave up 2 bases, with 12 bases separating them. CDR3 nucleotide sequence: TGCGCCAGCAGTGCGGGACACCTCGGCAATCAGCCCCAGCATTTT. Amino acid sequence: CASSAGHLGNQPQHF.

The genes are TRBV27 and TRBJ2-2; TRBD2 might be the D (5 bases). Trimming removed 5 bases at V and 9 bases at J, with 22 bases between. CDR3 length: 16 amino acids. Per germline, CDR1 MNHEY and CDR2 SMNVEV (reference sequence). CDR3 residues: CASSQAGTVGDWELFF. CDR3 nucleotide sequence: TGTGCCAGCAGTCAGGCGGGCACCGTCGGAGACTGGGAGCTGTTTTTT.

This clone was counted only a few times. The sample contains more than one DNA sequence encoding this CDR3. The chain links TRBV6-5 to TRBJ1-1; D uncertain. CDR1 MNHEY and CDR2 SVGAGI come from the germline V gene. Trimming took 3 bases from V and 1 from J, leaving 3 bases between them. The CDR3 length is 12 residues. CDR3 DNA: TGTGCCAGCAGTTATCAGAACACTGAAGCTTTCTTT. Translating it yields CASSYQNTEAFF.

The chain is built from TRBV2 and TRBJ2-3, with TRBD1 identical over 7 bases. Per the germline V gene, CDR1 is SNHLY and CDR2 is FYNNEI. Trimming took 9 bases from V and 3 from J; bases not matched to a gene: 6. The CDR3 extends over 13 amino acids. The CDR3 loop is CASSGGETDTQYF. For the CDR3, the DNA is TGTGCCAGTTCAGGGGGAGAAACAGATACGCAGTATTTT.

The V call is TRBV6-1, the J call TRBJ2-3, with D perhaps TRBD2 (6 bases). The CDR3 covers 14 residues. V was clipped by 5 bases and J by 0 bases, with 9 bases between them. Germline CDR1 is MNHNS and CDR2 is SASEGT. For the CDR3, the DNA is TGTGCCAGCAGTATAGCGGATAGCACAGATACGCAGTATTTT. This translates into CASSIADSTDTQYF.

V usage is TRBV28 and J usage is TRBJ2-3; either TRBD1 or TRBD2 may supply D (6 bases each). Germline V gene data show CDR1 as MDHEN and CDR2 as SYDVKM. Trimming left V 6 bases short and J 7 bases short, with 17 bases between. This CDR3 region has 14 residues. Here the CDR3 reads CASRPLGGPNTQYF. For the CDR3, the DNA is TGTGCCAGCAGGCCCCTCGGGGGCCCTAATACGCAGTATTTT.

The CDR3 DNA reads as TGTGCCAGCAGTCCGACGGGCTCTGGAAACACCATATATTTT. Protein product: CASSPTGSGNTIYF. The chain employs TRBV5-4 and TRBJ1-3; no firm D call. The CDR3 is 14 residues long. The germline CDR1 and CDR2 sequences are SGHNT and YYREEE (reference sequence). V lost 5 bases, J lost 0 bases, and 9 bases lay in between.

This clone is a singleton in its sample. The J gene is TRBJ2-7, the V gene TRBV28; possibly TRBD1 for D (5 bases). Germline V CDR1 and CDR2: MDHEN, SYDVKM. Trimming removed 5 bases from V and 5 bases from J, with 10 bases in between. This CDR3 comprises 12 residues. This chain's CDR3 is CASSVTDHEQYF. The CDR3 nucleotides read TGTGCCAGCAGTGTGACAGACCACGAGCAGTACTTC.

This chain connects TRBV28 to TRBJ2-7; D remains unclear. There are 13 residues in the CDR3. V was clipped by 3 bases and J by 0 bases, with 6 bases between them. CDR1 and CDR2 (germline): MDHEN, SYDVKM. CDR3 nucleotides: TGTGCCAGCAGTTTCAGCCTCTCCTACGAGCAGTACTTC. This sequence encodes CASSFSLSYEQYF.